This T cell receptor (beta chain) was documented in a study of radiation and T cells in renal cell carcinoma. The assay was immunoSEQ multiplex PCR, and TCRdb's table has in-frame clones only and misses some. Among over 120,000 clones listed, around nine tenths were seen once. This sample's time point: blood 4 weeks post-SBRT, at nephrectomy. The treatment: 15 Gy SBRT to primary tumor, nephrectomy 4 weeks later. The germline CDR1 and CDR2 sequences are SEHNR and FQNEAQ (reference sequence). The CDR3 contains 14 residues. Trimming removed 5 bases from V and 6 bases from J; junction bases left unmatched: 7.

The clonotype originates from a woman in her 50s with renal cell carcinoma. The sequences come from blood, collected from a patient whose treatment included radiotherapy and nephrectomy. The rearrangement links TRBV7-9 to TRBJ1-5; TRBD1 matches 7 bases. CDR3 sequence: CASSQTGIGQPQHF. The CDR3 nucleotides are TGTGCCAGCAGCCAGACAGGGATAGGTCAGCCCCAGCATTTT. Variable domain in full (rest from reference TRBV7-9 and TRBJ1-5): DTGVSQNPRHKITKRGQNVTFRCDPISEHNRLYWYRQTLGQGPEFLTYFQNEAQLEKSRLLSDRFSAERPKGSFSTLEIQRTEQGDSAMYLCASSQTGIGQPQHFGDGTRLSIL.